The entry below gives a single TCR beta chain sequence along with its context. This table comes from immunoSEQ multiplex PCR, and its TCRdb copy is limited to in-frame clones, with some not included. The sample lists roughly 230,000 clones; about 85% were seen once. Researchers sorted participants into cohorts using their self-reported clinical history. Within the 2 weeks before study entry, each person in the exposed group met a COVID-19 case. This sample was taken from a study of blood T cell repertoires in COVID-19. Study in general: Samples taken during acute and convalescent COVID-19 were collected in the United States, Italy and Spain. T cells, B-cell-depleted T cells, or PBMCs provided the cDNA or gDNA that served as material.

Germline CDR1 SGHNT, CDR2 YYREEE (reference sequence). V gave up 4 bases and J gave up 5 bases; unmatched junction bases: 6. This CDR3 contains 15 residues. Specimen: PBMCs or T cells enriched from blood (not recorded which). The receptor was isolated from a woman aged 45-60 years who had been exposed to COVID-19. This sequence joins TRBV5-4 and TRBJ2-5; 12 nucleotides line up with TRBD2. The CDR3 coding sequence is TGTGCCAGCAGCCTTCTAGCGGGGGGGCAGGAGACCCAGTACTTC. It translates to CASSLLAGGQETQYF. The variable domain in full, with the rest retrieved from reference TRBV5-4 and TRBJ2-5, is ETGVTQSPTHLIKTRGQQVTLRCSSQSGHNTVSWYQQALGQGPQFIFQYYREEENGRGNFPPRFSGLQFPNYSSELNVNALELDDSALYLCASSLLAGGQETQYFGPGTRLLVL.